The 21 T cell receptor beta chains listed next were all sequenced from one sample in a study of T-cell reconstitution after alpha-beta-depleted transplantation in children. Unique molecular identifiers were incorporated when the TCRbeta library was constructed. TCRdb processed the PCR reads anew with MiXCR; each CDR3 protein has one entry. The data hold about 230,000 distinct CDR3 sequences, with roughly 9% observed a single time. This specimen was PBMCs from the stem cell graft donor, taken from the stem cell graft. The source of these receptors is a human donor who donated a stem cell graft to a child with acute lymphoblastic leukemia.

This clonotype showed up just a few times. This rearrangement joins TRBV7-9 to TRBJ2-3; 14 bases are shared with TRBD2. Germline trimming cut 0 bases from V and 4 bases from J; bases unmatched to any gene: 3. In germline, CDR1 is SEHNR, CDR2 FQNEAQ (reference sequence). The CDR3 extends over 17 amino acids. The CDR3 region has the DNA TGTGCCAGCAGCTTAGCGACTAGCGGGGGGGTCCCAGATACGCAGTATTTT. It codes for CASSLATSGGVPDTQYF. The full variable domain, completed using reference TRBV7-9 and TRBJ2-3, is DTGVSQNPRHKITKRGQNVTFRCDPISEHNRLYWYRQTLGQGPEFLTYFQNEAQLEKSRLLSDRFSAERPKGSFSTLEIQRTEQGDSAMYLCASSLATSGGVPDTQYFGPGTRLTVL.

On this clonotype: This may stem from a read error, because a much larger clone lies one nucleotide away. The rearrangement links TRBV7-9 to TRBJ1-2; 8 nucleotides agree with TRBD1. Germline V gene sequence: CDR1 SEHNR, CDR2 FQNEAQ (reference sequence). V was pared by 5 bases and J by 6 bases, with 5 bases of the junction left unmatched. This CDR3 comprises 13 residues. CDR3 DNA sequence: TGTGCCAGCAGCCAAGACAGGGGACATGGCTACACCTTC. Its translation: CASSQDRGHGYTF.

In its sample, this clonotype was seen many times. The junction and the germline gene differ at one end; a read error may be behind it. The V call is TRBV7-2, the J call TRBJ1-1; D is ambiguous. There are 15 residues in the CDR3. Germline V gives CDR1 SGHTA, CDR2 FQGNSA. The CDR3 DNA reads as TGTGCCAGCAGCCTAGCGGGAAGACAGAACACTGAAGCTTTCTTT. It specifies CASSLAGRQNTEAFF.

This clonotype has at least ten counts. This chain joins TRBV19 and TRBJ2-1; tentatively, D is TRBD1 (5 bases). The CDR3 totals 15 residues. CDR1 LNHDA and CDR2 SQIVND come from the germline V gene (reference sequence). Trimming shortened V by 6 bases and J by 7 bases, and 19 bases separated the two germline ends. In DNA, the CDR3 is TGTGCCAGTAGCCTCAGGGATAGTTTTGGGAATGAGCAGTTCTTC. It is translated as CASSLRDSFGNEQFF.

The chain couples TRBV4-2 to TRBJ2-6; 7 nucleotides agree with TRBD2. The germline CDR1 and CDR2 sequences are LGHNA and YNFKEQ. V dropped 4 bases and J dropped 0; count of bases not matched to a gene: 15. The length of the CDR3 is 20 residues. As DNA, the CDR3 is TGTGCCAGCAGCCCGACTCCGGGGGGTATGCTCACCTCTGGGGCCAACGTCCTGACTTTC. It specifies CASSPTPGGMLTSGANVLTF.

Written as DNA, the CDR3 is TGTGCCAGCTCCTTGGGGTTTCTCTCGGGCTCCTACAATGAGCAGTTCTTC. Translating it yields CASSLGFLSGSYNEQFF. The V gene is TRBV19, the J gene TRBJ2-1, with unresolved D. V was trimmed by 9 bases and J by 0 bases, leaving 21 bases between them. CDR1 and CDR2 from the germline V gene are LNHDA and SQIVND (reference sequence). CDR3 length: 17 amino acids.

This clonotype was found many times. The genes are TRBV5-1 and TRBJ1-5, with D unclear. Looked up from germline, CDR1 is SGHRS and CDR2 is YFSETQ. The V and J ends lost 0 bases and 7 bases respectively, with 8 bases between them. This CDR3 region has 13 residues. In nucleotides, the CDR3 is TGCGCCAGCAGCTTGGCCGGGGAACAGCCCCAGCATTTT. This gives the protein CASSLAGEQPQHF. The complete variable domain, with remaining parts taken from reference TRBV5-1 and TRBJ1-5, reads KAGVTQTPRYLIKTRGQQVTLSCSPISGHRSVSWYQQTPGQGLQFLFEYFSETQRNKGNFPGRFSGRQFSNSRSEMNVSTLELGDSALYLCASSLAGEQPQHFGDGTRLSIL.

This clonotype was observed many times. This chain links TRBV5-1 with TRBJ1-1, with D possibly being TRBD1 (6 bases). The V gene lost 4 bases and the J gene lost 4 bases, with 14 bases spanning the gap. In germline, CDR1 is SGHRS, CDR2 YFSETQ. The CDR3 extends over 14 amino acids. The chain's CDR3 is CASSPTGLGTEAFF. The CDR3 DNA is TGCGCCAGCAGCCCGACAGGTCTCGGCACTGAAGCTTTCTTT.

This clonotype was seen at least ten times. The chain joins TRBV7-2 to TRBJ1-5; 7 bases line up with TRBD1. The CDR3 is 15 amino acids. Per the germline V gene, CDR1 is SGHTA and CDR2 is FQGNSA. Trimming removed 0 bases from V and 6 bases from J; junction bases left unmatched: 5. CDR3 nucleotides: TGTGCCAGCAGCTTAGCGGGACAGAGTAGTCAGCCCCAGCATTTT. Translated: CASSLAGQSSQPQHF.

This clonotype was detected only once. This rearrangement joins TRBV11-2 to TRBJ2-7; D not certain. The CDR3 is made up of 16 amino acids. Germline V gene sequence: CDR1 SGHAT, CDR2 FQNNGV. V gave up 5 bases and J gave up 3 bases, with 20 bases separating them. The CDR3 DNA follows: TGTGCCAGCAGCCCCCCACCCGGTGTTAGCTTCTACGAGCAGTACTTC. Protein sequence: CASSPPPGVSFYEQYF.

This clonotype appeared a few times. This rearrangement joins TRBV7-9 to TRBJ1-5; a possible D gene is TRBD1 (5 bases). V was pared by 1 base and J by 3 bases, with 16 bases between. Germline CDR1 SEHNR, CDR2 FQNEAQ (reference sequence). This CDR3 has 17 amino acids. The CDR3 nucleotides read TGTGCCAGCAGCTTAGATTGGGACGCCGTCGCCAATCAGCCCCAGCATTTT. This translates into CASSLDWDAVANQPQHF.

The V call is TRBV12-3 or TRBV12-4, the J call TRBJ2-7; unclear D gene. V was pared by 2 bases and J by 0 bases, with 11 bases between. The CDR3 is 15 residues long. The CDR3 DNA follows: TGTGCCAGCAGTTTACAAGGGTCCCTCTCCTACGAGCAGTACTTC. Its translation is CASSLQGSLSYEQYF.

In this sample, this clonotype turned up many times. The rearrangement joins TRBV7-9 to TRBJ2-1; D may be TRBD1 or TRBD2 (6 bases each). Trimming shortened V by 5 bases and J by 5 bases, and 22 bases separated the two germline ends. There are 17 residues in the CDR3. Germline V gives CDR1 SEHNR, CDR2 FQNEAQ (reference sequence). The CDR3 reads CASSQDLGGRRNNEQFF. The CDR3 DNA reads TGTGCCAGCAGCCAAGACTTAGGGGGGAGAAGAAACAATGAGCAGTTCTTC.

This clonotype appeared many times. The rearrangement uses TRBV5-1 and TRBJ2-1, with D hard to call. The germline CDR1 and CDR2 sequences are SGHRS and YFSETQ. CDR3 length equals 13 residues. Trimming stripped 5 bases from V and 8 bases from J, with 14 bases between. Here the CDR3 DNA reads TGCGCCAGCAGGATCCTGGGTCGGGATGAGCAGTTCTTC. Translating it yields CASRILGRDEQFF.

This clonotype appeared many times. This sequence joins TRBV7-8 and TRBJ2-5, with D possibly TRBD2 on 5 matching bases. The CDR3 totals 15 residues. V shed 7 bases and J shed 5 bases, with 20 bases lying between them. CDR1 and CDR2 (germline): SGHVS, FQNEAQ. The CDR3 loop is CASIRFTDSGETQYF. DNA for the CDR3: TGTGCCAGCATCAGATTCACCGACTCGGGGGAGACCCAGTACTTC. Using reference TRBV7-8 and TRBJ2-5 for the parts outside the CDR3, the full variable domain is GAGVSQSPRYKVAKRGQDVALRCDPISGHVSLFWYQQALGQGPEFLTYFQNEAQLDKSGLPSDRFFAERPEGSVSTLKIQRTQQEDSAVYLCASIRFTDSGETQYFGPGTRLLVL.

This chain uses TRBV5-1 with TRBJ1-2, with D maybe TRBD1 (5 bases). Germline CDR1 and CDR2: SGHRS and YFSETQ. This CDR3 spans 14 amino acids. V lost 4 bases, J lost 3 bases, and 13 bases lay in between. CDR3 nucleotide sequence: TGCGCCAGCAGCGATCAGGGAGGTGACTATGGCTACACCTTC. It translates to CASSDQGGDYGYTF.

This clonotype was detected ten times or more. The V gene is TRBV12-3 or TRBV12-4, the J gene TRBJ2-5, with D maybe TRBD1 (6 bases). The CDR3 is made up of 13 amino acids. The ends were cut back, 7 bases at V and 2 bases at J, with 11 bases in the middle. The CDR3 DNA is TGTGCCAGCACTCCCGGACAGCAAGAGACCCAGTACTTC. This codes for CASTPGQQETQYF.

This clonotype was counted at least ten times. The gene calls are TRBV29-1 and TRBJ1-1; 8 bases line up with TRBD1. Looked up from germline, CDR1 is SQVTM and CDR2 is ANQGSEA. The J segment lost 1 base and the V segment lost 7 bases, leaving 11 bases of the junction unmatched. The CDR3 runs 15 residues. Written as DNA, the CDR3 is TGCAGCGCATCGCCGGGACAGGCACAGAACACTGAAGCTTTCTTT. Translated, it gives CSASPGQAQNTEAFF. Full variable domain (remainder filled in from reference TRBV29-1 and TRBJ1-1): SAVISQKPSRDICQRGTSLTIQCQVDSQVTMMFWYRQQPGQSLTLIATANQGSEATYESGFVIDKFPISRPNLTFSTLTVSNMSPEDSSIYLCSASPGQAQNTEAFFGQGTRLTVV.

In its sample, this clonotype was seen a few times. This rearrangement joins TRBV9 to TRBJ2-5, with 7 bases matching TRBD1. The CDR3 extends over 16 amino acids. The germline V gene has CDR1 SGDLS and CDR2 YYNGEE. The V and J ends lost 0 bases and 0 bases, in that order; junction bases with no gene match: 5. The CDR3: CASSVAFGTDQETQYF. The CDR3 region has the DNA TGTGCCAGCAGCGTAGCTTTTGGGACAGACCAAGAGACCCAGTACTTC.

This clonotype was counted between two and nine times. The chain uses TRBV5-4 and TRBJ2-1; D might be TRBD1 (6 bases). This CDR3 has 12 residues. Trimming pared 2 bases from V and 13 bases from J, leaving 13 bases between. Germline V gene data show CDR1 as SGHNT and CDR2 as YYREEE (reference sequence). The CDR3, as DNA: TGTGCCAGCAGCTTACAGGGTGGGCTACAGTTCTTC. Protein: CASSLQGGLQFF.

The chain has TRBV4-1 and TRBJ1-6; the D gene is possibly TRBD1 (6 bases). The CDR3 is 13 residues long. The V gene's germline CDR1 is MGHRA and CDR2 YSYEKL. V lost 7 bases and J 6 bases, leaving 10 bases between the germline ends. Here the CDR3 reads CASTGTLNSPLHF. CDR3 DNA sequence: TGCGCCAGCACTGGGACACTTAATTCACCCCTCCACTTT.